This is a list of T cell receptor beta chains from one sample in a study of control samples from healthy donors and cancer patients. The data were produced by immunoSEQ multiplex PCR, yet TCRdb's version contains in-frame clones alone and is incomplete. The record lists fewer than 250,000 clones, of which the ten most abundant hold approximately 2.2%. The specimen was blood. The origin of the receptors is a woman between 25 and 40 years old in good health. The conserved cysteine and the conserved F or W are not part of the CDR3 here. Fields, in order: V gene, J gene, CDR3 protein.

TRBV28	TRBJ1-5	ASSGLGGGNSNQPQH
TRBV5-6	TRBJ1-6	ASTGSSYNSPLH
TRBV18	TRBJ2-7	ASSPMTGGESGEQY
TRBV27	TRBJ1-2	ASSFSPGSYGYT
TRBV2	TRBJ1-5	ASRNRTGGRQPQH
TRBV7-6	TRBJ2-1	ASSLGREQF
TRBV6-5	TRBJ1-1	ASSYGRLRTEAF
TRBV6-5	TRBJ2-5	ASIPRGRETQY
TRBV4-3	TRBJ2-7	ASSQEFSGAYEQY
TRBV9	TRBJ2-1	ASSVARGSYNEQF
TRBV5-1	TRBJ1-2	ASRGGAGHGYT
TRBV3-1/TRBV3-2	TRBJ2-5	ASSQDPQGAAETQY
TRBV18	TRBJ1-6	ASSPVHATGGYSGSPLH
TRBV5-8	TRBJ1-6	ASSWRGNSPLH
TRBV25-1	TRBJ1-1	ASVGGPEAF
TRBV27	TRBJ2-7	ASSPSYEQY
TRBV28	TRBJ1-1	ASSLRETHTEAF
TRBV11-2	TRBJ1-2	ASSLDWKGGGYGYT
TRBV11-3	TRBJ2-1	ASSLGGGGSYNEQF
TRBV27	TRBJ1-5	ASSLTGVKGQPQH
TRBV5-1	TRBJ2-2	ATPRGSGVFTGELF
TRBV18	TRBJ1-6	ASSPFADRRNSPLH
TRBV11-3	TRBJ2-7	ASSLGGRSSYEQY
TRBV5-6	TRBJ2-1	ASSLGRSSYNEQF
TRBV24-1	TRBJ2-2	ATSDSGTIYTGELF
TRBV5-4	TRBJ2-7	ASSLRGSSEQY
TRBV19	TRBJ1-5	ASTRDSYQPQH
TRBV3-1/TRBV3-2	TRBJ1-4	ASSQQGARNEKLF
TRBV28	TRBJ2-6	ASSPEISGANVLT
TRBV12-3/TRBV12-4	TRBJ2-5	ASSYETQY
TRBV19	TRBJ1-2	ASSSGQGRGYT
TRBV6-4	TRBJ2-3	ASSDGGATDTQY
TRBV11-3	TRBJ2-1	ASSLRGSYNEQF
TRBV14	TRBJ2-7	ASSKRLYEQY
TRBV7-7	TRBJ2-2	ASSLRENTGELF
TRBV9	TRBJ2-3	ASSPWDRETDTQY
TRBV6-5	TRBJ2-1	ASSRDTYNEQF
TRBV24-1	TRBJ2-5	ATSDLQGAETQY
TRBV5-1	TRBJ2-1	ASSFLGHEQF
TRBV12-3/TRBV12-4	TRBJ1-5	ASSFSPRKPQH
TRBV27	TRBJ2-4	ASSFPPPSGVSLV